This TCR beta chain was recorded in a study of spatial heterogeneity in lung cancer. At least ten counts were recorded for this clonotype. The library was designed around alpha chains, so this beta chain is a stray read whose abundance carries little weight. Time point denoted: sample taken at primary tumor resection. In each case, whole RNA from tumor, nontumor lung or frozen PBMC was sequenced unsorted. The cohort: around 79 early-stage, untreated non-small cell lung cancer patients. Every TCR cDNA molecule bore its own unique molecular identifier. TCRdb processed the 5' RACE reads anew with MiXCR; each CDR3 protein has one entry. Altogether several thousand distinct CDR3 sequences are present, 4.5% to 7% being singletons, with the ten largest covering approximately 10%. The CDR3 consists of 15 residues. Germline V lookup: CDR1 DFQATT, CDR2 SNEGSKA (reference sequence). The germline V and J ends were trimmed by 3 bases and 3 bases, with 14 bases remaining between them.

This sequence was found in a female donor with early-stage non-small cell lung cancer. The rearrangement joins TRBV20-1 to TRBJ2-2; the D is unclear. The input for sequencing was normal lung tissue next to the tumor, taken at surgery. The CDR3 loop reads CSARPPSGDTGELFF. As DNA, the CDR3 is TGCAGTGCTAGGCCTCCTAGTGGAGACACCGGGGAGCTGTTTTTT.